The 3 T cell receptor beta chains below were found in one sample sequenced in a study of blood T cell repertoires in COVID-19. TCRdb's table, derived via immunoSEQ multiplex PCR, lists solely in-frame clones and lacks some. The table includes 90,000 to 110,000 clones, roughly 80% detected once. Sequencing input: peripheral blood. Every receptor here comes from a woman between 65 and 79 years old with acute or convalescent COVID-19.

This clone turned up a few times. V usage is TRBV4-1 and J usage is TRBJ2-3; 10 nucleotides align to TRBD2. V dropped 3 bases and J dropped 6; count of bases not matched to a gene: 0. The CDR3 spans 13 residues. Per germline, CDR1 MGHRA and CDR2 YSYEKL. The CDR3 is CASSQGLADTQYF. The DNA for the CDR3 is TGCGCCAGCAGCCAGGGACTAGCGGATACGCAGTATTTT.

This clone was detected only once. The chain combines TRBV21-1 with TRBJ2-7; the table's D call TRBD1 went unverified against the DNA. TRBV21-1 is a recognized pseudogene. CDR3 length: 15 residues. CDR3 sequence: CASSYREGISYEQYF. CDR3 DNA: TGTGCCAGCAGCTACAGGGAAGGCATCTCCTACGAGCAGTACTTC.

The chain links TRBV5-4 to TRBJ2-5; 7 bases are a match to TRBD1. The germline V gene encodes CDR1 SGHNT and CDR2 YYREEE (reference sequence). V was clipped by 10 bases and J by 5 bases; unmatched bases: 20. This CDR3 region has 16 residues. The CDR3 here is CAYDRVPRYAKETQYF. The CDR3 region has the DNA TGTGCCTACGACAGGGTCCCCCGCTACGCCAAGGAGACCCAGTACTTC. Drawing the rest from reference TRBV5-4 and TRBJ2-5, the complete variable domain is ETGVTQSPTHLIKTRGQQVTLRCSSQSGHNTVSWYQQALGQGPQFIFQYYREEENGRGNFPPRFSGLQFPNYSSELNVNALELDDSALYLCAYDRVPRYAKETQYFGPGTRLLVL.